These T cell receptor beta chains were read from a single sample in a study of CD8 T cells in ankylosing spondylitis. TCRdb reprocessed the 5' RACE reads with MiXCR, giving one entry per CDR3 protein. In the table there are around 27,000 distinct CDR3 sequences, 2.5% of which are singletons. Sequences were obtained from blood, either unsorted or a sorted T cell fraction (not recorded which). These receptors all come from a female donor with ankylosing spondylitis or in good health (not recorded which). CDR3s include the opening cysteine and the closing phenylalanine or tryptophan. Each record gives: J gene, D gene, clone size, V gene, CDR3 DNA, CDR3 protein. A D gene is named only where the DNA matches it firmly. The size entry is marked missing in some rows and otherwise reads once, few, many or a size class.

>TRBJ1-3|.|many|TRBV9
TGTGCCAGCAGCCCGCGGACTCTAGCCTCTGGAAACACCATATATTTT
CASSPRTLASGNTIYF
>TRBJ2-2|TRBD2|medium-sized|TRBV9
TGTGCCAGCAGCCTCCGGACTAGCGGAAACACCGGGGAGCTGTTTTTT
CASSLRTSGNTGELFF
>TRBJ2-7|TRBD2|many|TRBV9
TGTGCCAGCAGCGTGGGTAGCGGGGATCGATTTTACGAGCAGTACTTC
CASSVGSGDRFYEQYF
>TRBJ2-4|.|many|TRBV9
TGTGCCAGCAGCCCGACGGCGGGGCTAGTAAACATTCAGTACTTC
CASSPTAGLVNIQYF
>TRBJ2-1|TRBD2|many|TRBV9
TGTGCCAGCAGCGTAGGCCCCGGGGGGAACTACAATGAGCAGTTCTTC
CASSVGPGGNYNEQFF
>TRBJ1-4|TRBD1|few|TRBV9
TGTGCCAGCAGCGTAGACCCCTCGGCGACAGGGCCAAATAATGAAAAACTGTTTTTT
CASSVDPSATGPNNEKLFF
>TRBJ1-6|.|many|TRBV9
TGTGCCAGCAGCATCGCAGGGCCCGATAGCTCCTATAATTCACCCCTCCACTTT
CASSIAGPDSSYNSPLHF
>TRBJ1-1|.|many|TRBV9
TGTGCCAGCATCTCCATGGCAGGGTCTGAAGCTTTCTTT
CASISMAGSEAFF
>TRBJ2-1|.|many|TRBV9
TGTGCCAGCACGGTAGGGGGTTTCGACAATGAGCAGTTCTTC
CASTVGGFDNEQFF
>TRBJ2-3|.|many|TRBV9
TGTGCCAGCAGCGTATCAAGGGGGACGATTAGCGATGATACGCAGTATTTT
CASSVSRGTISDDTQYF
>TRBJ2-3|.|many|TRBV9
TGTGCCAGCAGCGTAGGCAGGCAAGGTACGCAGTATTTT
CASSVGRQGTQYF
>TRBJ2-1|TRBD2|many|TRBV9
TGTGCCAGCAGCGAACTAGCGGGAGCTTACAATGAGCAGTTCTTC
CASSELAGAYNEQFF
>TRBJ2-2|.|many|TRBV9
TGTGCCAGCAGCGTAGTGGGCTCTACCACCGGGGAGCTGTTTTTT
CASSVVGSTTGELFF
>TRBJ2-1|.|many|TRBV9
TGTGCCAGCAGCGTAGGTGTTTCTTACAATGAGCAGTTCTTC
CASSVGVSYNEQFF
>TRBJ1-2|TRBD1|many|TRBV9
TGTGCCAGCAGCCCAGAGACAGGGAACTATGGCTACACCTTC
CASSPETGNYGYTF
>TRBJ2-2|.|.|TRBV21-1
TGTGCCAGAGAGTACAGGGGGAACACCGGGGAGCTGTTTTTT
CAREYRGNTGELFF
>TRBJ1-4|TRBD1|many|TRBV9
TGTGCCAGCAGCGCCGAGGACAGGGCGGGCGGTGAAAAACTGTTTTTT
CASSAEDRAGGEKLFF
>TRBJ1-3|.|many|TRBV9
TGTGCCAGCAGCGTCAAAGGACACTCCGACTCTGGAAACACCATATATTTT
CASSVKGHSDSGNTIYF
>TRBJ1-4|.|many|TRBV9
TGTGCCAGCAGCGTAGACAGTACTTTGGAAAAACTGTTTTTT
CASSVDSTLEKLFF